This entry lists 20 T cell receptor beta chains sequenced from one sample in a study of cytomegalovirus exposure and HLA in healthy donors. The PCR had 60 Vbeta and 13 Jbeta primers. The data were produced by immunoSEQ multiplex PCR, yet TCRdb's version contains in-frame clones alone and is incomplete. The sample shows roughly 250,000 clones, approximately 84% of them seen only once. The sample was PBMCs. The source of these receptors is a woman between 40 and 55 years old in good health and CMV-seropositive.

CDR3: CASSHRTGGSEKLFF. Written as DNA, the CDR3 is TGTGCCAGCAGCCACAGGACAGGGGGCTCGGAAAAACTGTTTTTT. This chain connects TRBV6-1 to TRBJ1-4, with 11 bases matching TRBD1. This CDR3 region has 15 residues. V gave up 6 bases and J gave up 8 bases; unmatched junction bases: 8. CDR1 is MNHNS, CDR2 SASEGT, per germline.

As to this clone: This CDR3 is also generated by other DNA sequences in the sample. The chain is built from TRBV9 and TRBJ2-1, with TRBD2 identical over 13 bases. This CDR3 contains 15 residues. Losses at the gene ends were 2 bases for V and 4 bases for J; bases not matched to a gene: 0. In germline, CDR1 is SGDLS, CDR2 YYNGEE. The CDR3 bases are TGTGCCAGCAGCGTGGGACTAGCGGGATACAATGAGCAGTTCTTC. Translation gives CASSVGLAGYNEQFF.

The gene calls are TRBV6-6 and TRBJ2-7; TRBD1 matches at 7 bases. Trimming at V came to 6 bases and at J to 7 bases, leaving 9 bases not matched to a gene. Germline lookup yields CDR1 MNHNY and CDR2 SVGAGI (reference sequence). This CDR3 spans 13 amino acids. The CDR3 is CASRPTGVGEQYF. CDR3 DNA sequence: TGTGCCAGCAGACCCACAGGGGTGGGGGAGCAGTACTTC.

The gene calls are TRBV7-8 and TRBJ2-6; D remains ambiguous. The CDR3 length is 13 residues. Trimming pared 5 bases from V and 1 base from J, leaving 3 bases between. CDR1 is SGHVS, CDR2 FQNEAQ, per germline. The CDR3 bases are TGTGCCAGCAGCCCATCTGGGGCCAACGTCCTGACTTTC. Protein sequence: CASSPSGANVLTF.

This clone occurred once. In DNA form, the CDR3 reads TGTGCCAGCAGCCCCCTTGCGTCTAGCACAGATACGCAGTATTTT. Its protein product is CASSPLASSTDTQYF. The gene calls are TRBV6-6 and TRBJ2-3; D uncertain. The CDR3 covers 15 residues. The germline gives CDR1 MNHNY, CDR2 SVGAGI (reference sequence). V lost 6 bases to trimming and J lost 0 bases, with 13 bases between them.

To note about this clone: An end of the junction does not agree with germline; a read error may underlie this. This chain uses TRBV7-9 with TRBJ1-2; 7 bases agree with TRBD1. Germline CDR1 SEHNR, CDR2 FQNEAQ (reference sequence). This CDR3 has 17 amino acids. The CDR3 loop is CSSSPIGGQRTNYGYTF. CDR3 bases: TGTTCCAGCAGCCCCATAGGGGGACAGCGGACTAACTATGGCTACACCTTC.

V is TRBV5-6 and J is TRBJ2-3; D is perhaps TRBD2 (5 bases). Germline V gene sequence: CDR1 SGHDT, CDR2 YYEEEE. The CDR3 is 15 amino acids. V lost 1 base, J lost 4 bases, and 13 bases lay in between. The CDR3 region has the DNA TGTGCCAGCAGCTTGCTTGGCGGGTATTCAGATACGCAGTATTTT. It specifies CASSLLGGYSDTQYF.

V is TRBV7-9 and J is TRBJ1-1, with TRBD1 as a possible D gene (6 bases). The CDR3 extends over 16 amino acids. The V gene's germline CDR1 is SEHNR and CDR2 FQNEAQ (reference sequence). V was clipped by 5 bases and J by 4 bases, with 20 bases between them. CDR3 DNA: TGTGCCAGCAGCCCAACGCCGGGGGGCGGTGGCACTGAAGCTTTCTTT. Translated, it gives CASSPTPGGGGTEAFF. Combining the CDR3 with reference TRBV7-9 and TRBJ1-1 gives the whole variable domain DTGVSQNPRHKITKRGQNVTFRCDPISEHNRLYWYRQTLGQGPEFLTYFQNEAQLEKSRLLSDRFSAERPKGSFSTLEIQRTEQGDSAMYLCASSPTPGGGGTEAFFGQGTRLTVV.

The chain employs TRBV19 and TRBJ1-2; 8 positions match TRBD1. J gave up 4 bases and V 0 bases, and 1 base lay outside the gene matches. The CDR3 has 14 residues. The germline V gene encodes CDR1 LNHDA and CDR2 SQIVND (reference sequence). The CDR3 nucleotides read TGTGCCAGTAGTATAGAGGACAGGGCCTATGGCTACACCTTC. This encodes CASSIEDRAYGYTF.

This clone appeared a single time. The CDR3 sequence is CASSLAWGDTGELFF. For the CDR3, the DNA is TGCGCCAGCAGCCTTGCCTGGGGCGACACCGGGGAGCTGTTTTTT. The V and J genes are TRBV4-3 and TRBJ2-2; tentatively, D is TRBD1 (5 bases). Germline assignment: CDR1 LGHNA and CDR2 YSLEER. Deletions cut 4 bases from V and 3 bases from J, with 12 bases between. The CDR3 spans 15 residues.

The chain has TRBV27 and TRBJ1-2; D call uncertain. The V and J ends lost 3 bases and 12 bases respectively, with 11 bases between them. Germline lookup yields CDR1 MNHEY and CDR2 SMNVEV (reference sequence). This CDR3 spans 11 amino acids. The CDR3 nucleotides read TGTGCCAGCAGTTTTGATAAAGAGCACACCTTC. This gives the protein CASSFDKEHTF.

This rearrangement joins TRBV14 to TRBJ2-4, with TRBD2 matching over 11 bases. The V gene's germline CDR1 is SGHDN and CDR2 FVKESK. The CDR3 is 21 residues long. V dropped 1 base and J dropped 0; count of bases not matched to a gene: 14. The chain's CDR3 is CASSQGRPLAGGGLAKNIQYF. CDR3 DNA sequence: TGTGCCAGCAGCCAAGGCCGACCTCTAGCGGGAGGAGGTCTAGCCAAAAACATTCAGTACTTC. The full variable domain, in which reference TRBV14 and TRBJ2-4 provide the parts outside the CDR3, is EAGVTQFPSHSVIEKGQTVTLRCDPISGHDNLYWYRRVMGKEIKFLLHFVKESKQDESGMPNNRFLAERTGGTYSTLKVQPAELEDSGVYFCASSQGRPLAGGGLAKNIQYFGAGTRLSVL.

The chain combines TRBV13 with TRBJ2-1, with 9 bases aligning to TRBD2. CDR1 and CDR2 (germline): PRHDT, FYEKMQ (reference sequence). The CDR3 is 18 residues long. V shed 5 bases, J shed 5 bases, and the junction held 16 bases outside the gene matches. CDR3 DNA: TGTGCCAGCAGCGGGCCTCGGGTAGGGCTAGCGGGGAACAATGAGCAGTTCTTC. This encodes CASSGPRVGLAGNNEQFF.

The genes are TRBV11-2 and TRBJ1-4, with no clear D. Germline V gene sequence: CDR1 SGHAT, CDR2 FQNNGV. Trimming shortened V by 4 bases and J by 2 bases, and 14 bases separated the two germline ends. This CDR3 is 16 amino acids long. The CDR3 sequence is CASSSASGWTNEKLFF. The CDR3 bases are TGTGCCAGCAGCTCCGCGTCGGGGTGGACTAATGAAAAACTGTTTTTT.

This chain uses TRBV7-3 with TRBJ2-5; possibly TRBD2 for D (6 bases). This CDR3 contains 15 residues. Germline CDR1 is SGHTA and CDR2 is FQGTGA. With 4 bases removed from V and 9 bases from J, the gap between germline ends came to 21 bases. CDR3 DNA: TGTGCCAGCAGCTCAGAAATGGGGGGACCGGCGGCCCAGTACTTC. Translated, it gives CASSSEMGGPAAQYF.

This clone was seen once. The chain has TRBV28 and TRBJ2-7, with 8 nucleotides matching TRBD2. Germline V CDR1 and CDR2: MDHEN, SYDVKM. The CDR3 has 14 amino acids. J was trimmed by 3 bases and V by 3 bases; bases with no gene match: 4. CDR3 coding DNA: TGTGCCAGCAGTTTGACTAGCGACCTCTACGAGCAGTACTTC. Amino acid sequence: CASSLTSDLYEQYF. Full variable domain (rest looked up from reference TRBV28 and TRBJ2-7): DVKVTQSSRYLVKRTGEKVFLECVQDMDHENMFWYRQDPGLGLRLIYFSYDVKMKEKGDIPEGYSVSREKKERFSLILESASTNQTSMYLCASSLTSDLYEQYFGPGTRLTVT.

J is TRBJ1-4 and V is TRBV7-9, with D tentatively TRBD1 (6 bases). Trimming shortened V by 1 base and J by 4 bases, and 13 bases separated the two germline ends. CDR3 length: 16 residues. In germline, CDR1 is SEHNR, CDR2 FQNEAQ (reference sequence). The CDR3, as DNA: TGTGCCAGCAGCTTAGGCGTGGGGGCCAATAATGAAAAACTGTTTTTT. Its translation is CASSLGVGANNEKLFF.

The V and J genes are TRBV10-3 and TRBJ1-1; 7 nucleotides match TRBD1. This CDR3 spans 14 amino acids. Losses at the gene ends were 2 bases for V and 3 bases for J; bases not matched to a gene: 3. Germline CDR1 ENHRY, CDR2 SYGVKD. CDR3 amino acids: CAISEQGVYTEAFF. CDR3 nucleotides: TGTGCCATCAGTGAGCAGGGGGTTTACACTGAAGCTTTCTTT.

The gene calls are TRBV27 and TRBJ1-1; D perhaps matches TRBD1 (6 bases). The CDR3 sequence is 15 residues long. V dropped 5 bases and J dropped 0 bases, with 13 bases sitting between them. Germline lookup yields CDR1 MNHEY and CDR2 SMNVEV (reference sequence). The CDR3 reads CASSPHTGLNTEAFF. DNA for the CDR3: TGTGCCAGCAGTCCCCACACAGGGCTGAACACTGAAGCTTTCTTT.

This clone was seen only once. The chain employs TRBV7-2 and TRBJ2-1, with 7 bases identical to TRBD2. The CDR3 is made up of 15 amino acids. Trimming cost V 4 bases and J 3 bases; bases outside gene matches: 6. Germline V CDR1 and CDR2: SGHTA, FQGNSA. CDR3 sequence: CASSSEASGYNEQFF. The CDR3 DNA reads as TGTGCCAGCAGCTCTGAGGCTAGCGGCTACAATGAGCAGTTCTTC. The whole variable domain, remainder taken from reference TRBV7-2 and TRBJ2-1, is GAGVSQSPSNKVTEKGKDVELRCDPISGHTALYWYRQSLGQGLEFLIYFQGNSAPDKSGLPSDRFSAERTGGSVSTLTIQRTQQEDSAVYLCASSSEASGYNEQFFGPGTRLTVL.